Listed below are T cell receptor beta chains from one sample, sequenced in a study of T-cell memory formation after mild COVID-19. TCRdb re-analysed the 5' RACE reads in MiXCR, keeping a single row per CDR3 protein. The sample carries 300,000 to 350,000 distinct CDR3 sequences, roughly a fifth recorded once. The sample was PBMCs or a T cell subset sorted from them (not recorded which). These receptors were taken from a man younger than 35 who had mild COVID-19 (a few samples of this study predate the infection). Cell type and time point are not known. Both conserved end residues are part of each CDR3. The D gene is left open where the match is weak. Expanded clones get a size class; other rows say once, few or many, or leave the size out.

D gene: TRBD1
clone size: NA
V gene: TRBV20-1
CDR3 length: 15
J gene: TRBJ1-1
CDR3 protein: CSASPRTGFNTEAFF
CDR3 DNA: TGCAGTGCTAGTCCCCGGACAGGCTTTAACACTGAAGCTTTCTTT

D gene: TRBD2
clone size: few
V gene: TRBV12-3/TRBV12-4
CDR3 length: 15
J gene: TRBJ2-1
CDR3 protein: CASSPRGAGFREQFF
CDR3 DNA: TGTGCCAGCAGTCCGCGGGGGGCCGGTTTTAGAGAGCAGTTCTTC

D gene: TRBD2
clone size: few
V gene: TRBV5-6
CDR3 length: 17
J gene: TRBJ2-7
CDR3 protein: CASSLALAGGPSYEQYF
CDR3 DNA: TGTGCCAGCAGCTTGGCCCTAGCGGGGGGACCCTCCTACGAGCAGTACTTC

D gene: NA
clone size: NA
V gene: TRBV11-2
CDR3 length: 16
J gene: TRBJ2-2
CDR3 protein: CASSLARTANTGELFF
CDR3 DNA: TGTGCCAGCAGCTTAGCTCGGACGGCGAACACCGGGGAGCTGTTTTTT

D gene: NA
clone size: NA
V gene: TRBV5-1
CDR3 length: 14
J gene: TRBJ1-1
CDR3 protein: CASSPMAANTEAFF
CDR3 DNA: TGCGCCAGCAGCCCGATGGCTGCCAACACTGAAGCTTTCTTT

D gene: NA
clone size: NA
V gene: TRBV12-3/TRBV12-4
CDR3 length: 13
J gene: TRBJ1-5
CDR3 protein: CASTATGLQPQHF
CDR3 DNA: TGTGCCAGCACAGCTACAGGGCTCCAGCCCCAGCATTTT

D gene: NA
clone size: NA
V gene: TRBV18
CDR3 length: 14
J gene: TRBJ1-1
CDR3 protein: CASSPRGGEDEAFF
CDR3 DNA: TGTGCCAGCTCACCGCGCGGCGGGGAGGATGAAGCTTTCTTT

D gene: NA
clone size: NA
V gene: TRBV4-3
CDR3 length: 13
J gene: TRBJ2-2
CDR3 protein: CASSRLETGELFF
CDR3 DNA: TGCGCCAGCAGCAGACTCGAGACCGGGGAGCTGTTTTTT

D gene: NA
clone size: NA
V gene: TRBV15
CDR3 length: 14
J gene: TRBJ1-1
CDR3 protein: CATSRDRQRTEAFF
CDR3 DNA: TGTGCCACCAGCAGAGATAGACAGAGAACTGAAGCTTTCTTT

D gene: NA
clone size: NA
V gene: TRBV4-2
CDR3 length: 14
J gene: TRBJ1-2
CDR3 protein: CASSREGDLYGYTF
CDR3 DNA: TGTGCCAGCAGCCGGGAGGGGGACCTTTATGGCTACACCTTC

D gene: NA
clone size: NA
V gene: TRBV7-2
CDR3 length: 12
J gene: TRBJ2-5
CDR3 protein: CASSLDVATQYF
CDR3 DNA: TGTGCCAGCAGCTTAGACGTGGCGACCCAGTACTTC

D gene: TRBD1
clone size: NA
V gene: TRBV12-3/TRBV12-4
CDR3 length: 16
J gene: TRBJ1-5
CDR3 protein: CASSDGTGKVNQPQHF
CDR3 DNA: TGTGCCAGCAGTGACGGGACAGGGAAAGTCAATCAGCCCCAGCATTTT

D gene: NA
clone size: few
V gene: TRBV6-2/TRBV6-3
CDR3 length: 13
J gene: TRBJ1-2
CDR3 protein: CASSFTDYYGYTF
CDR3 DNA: TGTGCCAGCAGTTTTACAGACTACTATGGCTACACCTTC

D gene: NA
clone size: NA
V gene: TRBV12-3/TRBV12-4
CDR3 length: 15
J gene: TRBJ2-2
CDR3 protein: CASLNRGSSTGELFF
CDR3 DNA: TGTGCCAGCCTGAATCGAGGGTCGTCCACCGGGGAGCTGTTTTTT

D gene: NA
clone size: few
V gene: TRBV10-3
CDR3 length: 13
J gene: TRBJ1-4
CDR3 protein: CATWSGNDEKLFF
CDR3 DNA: TGTGCCACCTGGTCAGGGAATGATGAAAAACTGTTTTTT

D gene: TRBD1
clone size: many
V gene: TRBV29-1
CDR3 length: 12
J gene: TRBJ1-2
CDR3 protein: CSVEGPGGAYTF
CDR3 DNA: TGCAGCGTTGAAGGGCCAGGGGGAGCCTACACCTTC

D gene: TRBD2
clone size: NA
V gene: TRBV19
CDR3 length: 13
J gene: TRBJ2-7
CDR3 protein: CASSRGGFYEQYF
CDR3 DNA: TGTGCCAGTAGTAGGGGGGGATTCTACGAGCAGTACTTC

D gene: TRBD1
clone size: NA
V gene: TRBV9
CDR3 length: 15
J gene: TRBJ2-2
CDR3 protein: CASSGRDRGTGELFF
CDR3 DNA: TGTGCCAGCAGCGGCCGGGACAGGGGCACCGGGGAGCTGTTTTTT

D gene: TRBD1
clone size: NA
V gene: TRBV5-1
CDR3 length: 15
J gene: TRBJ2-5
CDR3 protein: CASSVDRGRRETQYF
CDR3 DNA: TGCGCCAGCAGCGTGGACAGGGGGCGAAGGGAGACCCAGTACTTC

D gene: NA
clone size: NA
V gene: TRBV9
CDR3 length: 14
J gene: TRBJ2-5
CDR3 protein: CASSVGIGVETQYF
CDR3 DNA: TGTGCCAGCAGCGTAGGCATAGGGGTGGAGACCCAGTACTTC

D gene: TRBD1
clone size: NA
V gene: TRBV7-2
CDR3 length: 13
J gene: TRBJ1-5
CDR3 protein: CASSSQGAQPQHF
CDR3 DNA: TGTGCCAGCAGCTCACAGGGGGCTCAGCCCCAGCATTTT

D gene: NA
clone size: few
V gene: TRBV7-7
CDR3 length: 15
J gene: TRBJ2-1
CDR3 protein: CASSPSRRGTDEQFF
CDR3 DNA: TGTGCCAGCAGCCCTTCTAGACGGGGGACGGATGAGCAGTTCTTC

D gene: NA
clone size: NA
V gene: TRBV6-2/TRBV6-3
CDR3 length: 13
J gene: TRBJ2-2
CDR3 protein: CASSYWATGELFF
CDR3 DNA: TGTGCCAGCAGTTATTGGGCCACCGGGGAGCTGTTTTTT

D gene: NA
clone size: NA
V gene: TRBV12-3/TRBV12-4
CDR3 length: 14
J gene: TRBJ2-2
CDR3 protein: CASSFEGATGELFF
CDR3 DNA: TGTGCCAGCAGTTTCGAAGGGGCCACCGGGGAGCTGTTTTTT

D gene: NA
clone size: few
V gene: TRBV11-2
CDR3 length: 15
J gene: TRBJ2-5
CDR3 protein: CASSHHPAKKETQYF
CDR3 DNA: TGTGCCAGCAGCCACCATCCGGCTAAAAAAGAGACCCAGTACTTC

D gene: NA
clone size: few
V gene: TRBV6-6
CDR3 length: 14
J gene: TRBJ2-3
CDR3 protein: CASVGLTSTDTQYF
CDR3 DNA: TGTGCCAGCGTAGGACTCACAAGCACAGATACGCAGTATTTT

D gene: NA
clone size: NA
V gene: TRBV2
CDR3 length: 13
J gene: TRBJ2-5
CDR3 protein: CASSATGDRTQYF
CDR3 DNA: TGTGCCAGCAGCGCGACAGGTGATAGGACCCAGTACTTC

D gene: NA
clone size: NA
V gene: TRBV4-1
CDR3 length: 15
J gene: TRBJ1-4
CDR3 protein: CASSRMRGTNEKLFF
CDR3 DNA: TGCGCCAGCAGCCGGATGCGGGGGACTAATGAAAAACTGTTTTTT

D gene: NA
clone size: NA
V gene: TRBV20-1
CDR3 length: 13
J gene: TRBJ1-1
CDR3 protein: CSARKGQNTEAFF
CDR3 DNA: TGCAGTGCTAGAAAAGGACAGAACACTGAAGCTTTCTTT

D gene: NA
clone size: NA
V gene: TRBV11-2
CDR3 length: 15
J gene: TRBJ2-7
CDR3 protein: CASSLSGDISYEQYF
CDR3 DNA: TGTGCCAGCAGCTTATCAGGGGATATCTCCTACGAGCAGTACTTC

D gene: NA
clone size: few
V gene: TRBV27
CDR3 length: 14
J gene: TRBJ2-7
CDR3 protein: CASSLSYQAGEQYF
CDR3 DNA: TGTGCCAGCAGTTTATCGTACCAGGCGGGCGAGCAGTACTTC

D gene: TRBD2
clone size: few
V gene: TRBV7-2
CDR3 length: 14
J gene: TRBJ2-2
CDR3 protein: CASSPGLVLGELFF
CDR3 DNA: TGTGCCAGCAGCCCGGGACTAGTTCTCGGGGAGCTGTTTTTT

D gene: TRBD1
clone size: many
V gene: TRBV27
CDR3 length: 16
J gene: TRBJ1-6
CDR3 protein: CASSRRSGTGDSPLHF
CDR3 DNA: TGTGCCAGCAGTCGACGATCCGGGACAGGGGATTCACCCCTCCACTTT

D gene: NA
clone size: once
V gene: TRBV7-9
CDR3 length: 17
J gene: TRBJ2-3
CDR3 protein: CASSSRPGTRSTDTQYF
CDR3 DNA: TGTGCCAGCAGCTCCCGCCCGGGAACCAGGAGCACAGATACGCAGTATTTT

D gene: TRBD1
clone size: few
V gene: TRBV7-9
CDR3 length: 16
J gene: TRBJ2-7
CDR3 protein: CASSSRDRGAAYEQYF
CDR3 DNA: TGTGCCAGCAGCAGCCGGGACAGGGGGGCCGCCTACGAGCAGTACTTC

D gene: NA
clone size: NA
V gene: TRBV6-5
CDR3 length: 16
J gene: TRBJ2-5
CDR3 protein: CASSYALGPQAETQYF
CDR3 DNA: TGTGCCAGCAGTTACGCCCTCGGGCCCCAGGCGGAGACCCAGTACTTC

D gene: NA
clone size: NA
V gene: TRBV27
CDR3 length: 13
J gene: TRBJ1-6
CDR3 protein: CASSSAITSPLHF
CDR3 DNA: TGTGCCAGCAGTTCCGCTATAACGTCACCCCTCCACTTT

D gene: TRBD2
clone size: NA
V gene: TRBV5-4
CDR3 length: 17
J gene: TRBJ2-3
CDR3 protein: CASSLQRTSGRADTQYF
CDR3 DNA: TGTGCCAGCAGCTTGCAGAGGACTAGCGGGCGGGCAGATACGCAGTATTTT

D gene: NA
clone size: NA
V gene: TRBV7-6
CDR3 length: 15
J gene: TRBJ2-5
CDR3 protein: CASSLRAGPLETQYF
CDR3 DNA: TGTGCCAGCAGCTTACGGGCGGGGCCGTTAGAGACCCAGTACTTC

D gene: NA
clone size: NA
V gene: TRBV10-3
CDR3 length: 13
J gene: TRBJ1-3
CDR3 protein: CAIYGTQRNTIYF
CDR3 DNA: TGTGCCATCTACGGCACGCAGCGAAACACCATATATTTT

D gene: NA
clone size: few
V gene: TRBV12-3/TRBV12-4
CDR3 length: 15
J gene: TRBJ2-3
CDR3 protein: CASSLSRSTDGTQYF
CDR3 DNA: TGTGCCAGCAGTTTAAGCAGGAGTACAGATGGTACGCAGTATTTT

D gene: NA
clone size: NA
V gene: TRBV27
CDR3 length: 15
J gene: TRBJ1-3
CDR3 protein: CASSAGTSSGNTIYF
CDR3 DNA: TGTGCCAGCAGTGCTGGGACAAGCTCTGGAAACACCATATATTTT

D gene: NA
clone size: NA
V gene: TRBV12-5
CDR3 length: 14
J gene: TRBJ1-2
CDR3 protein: CASGLVDGTYGYTF
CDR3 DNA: TGTGCTAGTGGTTTGGTAGACGGGACGTATGGCTACACCTTC

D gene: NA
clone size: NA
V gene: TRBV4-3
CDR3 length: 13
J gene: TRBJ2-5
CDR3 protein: CASSQGPVETQYF
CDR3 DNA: TGCGCCAGCAGCCAAGGACCGGTCGAGACCCAGTACTTC

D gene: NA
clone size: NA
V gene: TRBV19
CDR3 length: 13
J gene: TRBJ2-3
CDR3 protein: CASRILGTDTQYF
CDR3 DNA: TGTGCCAGTAGGATCCTCGGGACAGATACGCAGTATTTT

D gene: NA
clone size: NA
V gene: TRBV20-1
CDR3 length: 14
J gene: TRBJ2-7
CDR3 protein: CSARVAGLTYEQYF
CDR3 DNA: TGCAGTGCTAGAGTGGCAGGGCTCACCTACGAGCAGTACTTC

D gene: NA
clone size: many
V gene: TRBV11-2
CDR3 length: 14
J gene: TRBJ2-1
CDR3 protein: CASSLFTGRNEQFF
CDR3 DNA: TGTGCCAGCAGCTTGTTTACAGGGCGGAATGAGCAGTTCTTC

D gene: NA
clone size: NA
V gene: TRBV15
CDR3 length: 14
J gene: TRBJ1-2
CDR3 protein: CATSKDPISNGYTF
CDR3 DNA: TGTGCCACCAGCAAGGATCCGATTTCAAATGGCTACACCTTC

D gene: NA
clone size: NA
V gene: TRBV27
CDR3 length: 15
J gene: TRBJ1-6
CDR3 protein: CASSLKGEGNSPLHF
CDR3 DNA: TGTGCCAGCAGTTTAAAAGGGGAAGGGAATTCACCCCTCCACTTT

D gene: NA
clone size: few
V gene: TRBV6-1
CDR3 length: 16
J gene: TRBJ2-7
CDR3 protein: CASSDEGGGSSYEQYF
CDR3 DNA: TGTGCCAGCAGTGACGAGGGGGGCGGAAGCTCCTACGAGCAGTACTTC

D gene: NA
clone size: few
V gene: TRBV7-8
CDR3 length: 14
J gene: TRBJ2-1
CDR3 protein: CASSLMEGNNEQFF
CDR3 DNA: TGTGCCAGCAGCTTAATGGAGGGGAACAATGAGCAGTTCTTC

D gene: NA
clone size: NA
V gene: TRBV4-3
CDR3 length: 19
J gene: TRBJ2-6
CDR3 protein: CASSQAWAIPSSGANVLTF
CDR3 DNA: TGCGCCAGCAGCCAAGCCTGGGCGATCCCGAGCTCTGGGGCCAACGTCCTGACTTTC

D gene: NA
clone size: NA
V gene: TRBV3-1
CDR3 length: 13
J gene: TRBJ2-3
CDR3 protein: CASSQDFTDTQYF
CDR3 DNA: TGTGCCAGCAGCCAAGATTTTACAGATACGCAGTATTTT

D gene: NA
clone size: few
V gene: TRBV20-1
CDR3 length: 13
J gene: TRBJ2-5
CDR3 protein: CSAVSLVQETPYF
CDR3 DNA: TGCAGTGCCGTGTCACTCGTTCAAGAGACCCCCTACTTC

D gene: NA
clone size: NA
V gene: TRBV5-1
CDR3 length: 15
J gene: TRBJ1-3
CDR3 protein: CASGTGTPGGNTIYF
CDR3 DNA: TGCGCCAGCGGCACCGGCACGCCGGGCGGAAACACCATATATTTT

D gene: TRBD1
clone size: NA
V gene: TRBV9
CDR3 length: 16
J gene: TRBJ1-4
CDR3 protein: CASSKRDRGTNEKLFF
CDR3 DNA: TGTGCCAGCAGCAAAAGGGACAGGGGGACTAATGAAAAACTGTTTTTT

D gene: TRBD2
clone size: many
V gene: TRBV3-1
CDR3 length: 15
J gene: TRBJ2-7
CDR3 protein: CASSQVAGGSYEQYF
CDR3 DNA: TGTGCCAGCAGCCAAGTAGCGGGGGGATCCTACGAGCAGTACTTC

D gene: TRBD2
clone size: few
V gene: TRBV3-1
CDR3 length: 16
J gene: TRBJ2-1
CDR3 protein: CASSLHSGGAYNEQFF
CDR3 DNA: TGTGCCAGCAGCCTCCATAGCGGGGGAGCCTACAATGAGCAGTTCTTC

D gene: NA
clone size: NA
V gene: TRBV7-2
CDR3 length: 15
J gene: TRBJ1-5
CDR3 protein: CASSLETRVRQPQHF
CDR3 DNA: TGTGCCAGCAGCTTAGAGACCAGGGTGCGTCAGCCCCAGCATTTT

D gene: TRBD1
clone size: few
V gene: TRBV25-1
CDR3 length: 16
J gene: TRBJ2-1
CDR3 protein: CASSELGQGAFNEQFF
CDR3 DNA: TGTGCCAGCAGTGAATTGGGACAGGGGGCATTCAATGAGCAGTTCTTC